These 3 T cell receptor beta chains came from one sample sequenced in a study of radiation and T cells in renal cell carcinoma. The data were produced by immunoSEQ multiplex PCR, yet TCRdb's version contains in-frame clones alone and is incomplete. The table shows some 120,000 clones, with roughly 80% occurring only once. Time point described: baseline pretreatment blood. Treatment specified: 15 Gy SBRT to primary tumor, nephrectomy 4 weeks later. The specimen comprised blood, sampled from a patient whose treatment included radiotherapy and nephrectomy. All receptors come from a woman in her fifties or sixties with renal cell carcinoma.

This clone was picked up a small number of times. CDR3 in amino acids: CASSVAWDVYQPQHF. Here the CDR3 DNA reads TGTGCCAGCAGCGTAGCTTGGGATGTCTATCAGCCCCAGCATTTT. V and J are TRBV9 and TRBJ1-5; the D is unclear. With 0 bases removed from V and 5 bases from J, the gap between germline ends came to 12 bases. The CDR3 spans 15 residues. Germline V gives CDR1 SGDLS, CDR2 YYNGEE.

J is TRBJ1-2 and V is TRBV28; 8 bases are shared with TRBD1. Trimming removed 6 bases from V and 4 bases from J; junction bases left unmatched: 4. There are 13 residues in the CDR3. The V gene's germline CDR1 is MDHEN and CDR2 SYDVKM. The CDR3 loop is CASSRTGSYGYTF. The CDR3 DNA reads as TGTGCCAGCAGCCGGACAGGGTCCTATGGCTACACCTTC.

The J gene is TRBJ2-1, the V gene TRBV4-3, with 10 nucleotides matching TRBD2. The CDR3 contains 16 residues. Per the germline V gene, CDR1 is LGHNA and CDR2 is YSLEER. The trim removed 0 bases at V and 8 bases at J, leaving 7 bases unmatched. The CDR3 loop is CASSQDRLAGDDEQFF. The CDR3, as DNA: TGCGCCAGCAGCCAAGATCGGCTAGCGGGAGACGATGAGCAGTTCTTC.